This is a list of T cell receptor beta chains from one sample in a study of cytomegalovirus exposure and HLA in healthy donors. The repertoire was sequenced with immunoSEQ multiplex PCR; TCRdb's copy has only in-frame clones and lacks some. The sample shows some 130,000 clones, 82% of them seen only once. Sequenced input: PBMCs. These receptors all come from a woman between 45 and 60 years old in good health and CMV-seropositive. The conserved cysteine and the conserved F or W are not part of the CDR3 here. Each record gives: J gene, V gene, CDR3 protein.

>TRBJ1-1|TRBV13
ASSGPGQGLNTEAF
>TRBJ1-2|TRBV5-1
ASSYGTQVNYGYT
>TRBJ2-7|TRBV13
ASSLYYEQY
>TRBJ2-7|TRBV7-9
ASSPPLGTSYEQY
>TRBJ2-3|TRBV2
ATQRQGQDTQY
>TRBJ1-1|TRBV28
ASSSGQGPEAF
>TRBJ1-1|TRBV10-3
AAAGLSEAF
>TRBJ2-7|TRBV5-6
ASSLGGTAISYEQY
>TRBJ1-3|TRBV9
ASSGVGQGSRGNTIY
>TRBJ2-5|TRBV19
ASSPGQGGETQY
>TRBJ1-1|TRBV5-1
ASSLAMGRVGANTEAF
>TRBJ1-2|TRBV10-3
AISEAGGAGRAQVELYGYT
>TRBJ1-2|TRBV6-5
ASNVQAPYGYT
>TRBJ1-3|TRBV11-2
ASSPNRQGAGNTIY
>TRBJ2-7|TRBV10-3
AISGGSGDSYEQY
>TRBJ2-7|TRBV10-1
ASSPARSGPNSYEQY
>TRBJ1-6|TRBV15
ATSRDRGFNSPLH
>TRBJ2-7|TRBV7-8
ASSLDLGGDGSEQY
>TRBJ1-1|TRBV7-2
ASSLGGGNTEAF
>TRBJ2-7|TRBV19
ASSQQAGRDEQY
>TRBJ2-1|TRBV5-4
ASSPGTSLVHNEQF
>TRBJ2-7|TRBV7-2
ASSPGLAITYEQY
>TRBJ1-1|TRBV7-2
ASSLDRLRNTEAF
>TRBJ1-5|TRBV19
ASQLGVANQPQH
>TRBJ2-7|TRBV7-9
ASSLMQGASYEQY
>TRBJ2-1|TRBV10-3
AIGGGWEEQF
>TRBJ1-4|TRBV27
ASAPQGANEKLF
>TRBJ2-1|TRBV5-1
ASSLDPSNEQF
>TRBJ2-6|TRBV21-1
ASSRAKTGANVLT
>TRBJ1-2|TRBV27
ASSSLRGPYGYT
>TRBJ1-1|TRBV19
ASSSRRQGPTEAF
>TRBJ2-1|TRBV7-2
ASSPRTGDGGQF
>TRBJ2-7|TRBV7-3
ASSLGGSDEQY
>TRBJ1-6|TRBV9
ASSGGGTVNSPLH
>TRBJ1-1|TRBV30
AWRGGPNTEAF
>TRBJ1-5|TRBV19
ASSMNRVGNQPQH
>TRBJ1-5|TRBV2
ASSDWQGDQPQH
>TRBJ1-3|TRBV13
ASSSRQGNTIY
>TRBJ2-1|TRBV11-2
ASSLGEGQF
>TRBJ2-7|TRBV7-2
ASSEGTGEVYEQY
>TRBJ2-5|TRBV5-1
ASSFQLSPGETQY
>TRBJ2-7|TRBV7-2
ASSPFYTYEQY
>TRBJ2-1|TRBV2
ASSFINGQGQF
>TRBJ1-5|TRBV30
AYNVGGRRPQH
>TRBJ1-4|TRBV7-9
ASSLGTGDEKLF
>TRBJ2-1|TRBV29-1
SVELGTGSSYNEQF
>TRBJ2-3|TRBV5-1
ASSRGTAEADTQY
>TRBJ2-6|TRBV30
ALELGPGANGLT
>TRBJ2-1|TRBV2
ASRAGLAGTYNEQF
>TRBJ2-1|TRBV4-3
ASSQDMESGQGRNEQF
>TRBJ2-3|TRBV29-1
SVAGLAGGSDTQY
>TRBJ2-2|TRBV7-6
ASSFLWGQGANTGELF
>TRBJ2-3|TRBV5-1
ASSFYPPGQILFSTDTQY
>TRBJ2-7|TRBV5-8
ASSSPVDRGYYEQY
>TRBJ1-5|TRBV4-1
ASSQVTGQGAGQPQH
>TRBJ2-7|TRBV28
ASITSGGTGPFYEQY
>TRBJ2-3|TRBV12-1
ASSSRLAGGLPGGLGQY